The T cell receptor (beta chain) described here comes from a study of T-cell memory formation after mild COVID-19. Whole-study results and caveats: The study found contracting CD4+ clones mainly in CM and EM and contracting CD8+ clones in EMRA. Contracting clones, day 15 to 85, had balanced CD4/CD8, and later expanders favored CD4+.

This clonotype has just a few counts. Antigen unknown. Losses at the gene ends were 5 bases for V and 3 bases for J; bases not matched to a gene: 2. CDR3 size: 12 residues. Germline CDR1 reads SQVTM; CDR2 reads ANQGSEA. Constant-segment primers and 5'RACE yielded cDNA libraries for TCR alpha and TCR beta, each carrying sample barcodes and UMIs. TCRdb analysed the 5' RACE reads with MiXCR anew, one entry per CDR3 protein. Here the sample spans some 120,000 distinct CDR3 sequences, about 15% being singletons. The TCR comes from an adult woman who had mild COVID-19 (a few samples of this study predate the infection). Cell type and time point are not known. The chain carries TRBV29-1 and TRBJ2-7, with 9 positions matching TRBD1. The sample consisted of PBMCs or a T cell subset sorted from them (not recorded which). The CDR3 sequence: CSVSGQGYEQYF. In DNA, the CDR3 is TGCAGCGTTTCGGGACAGGGCTACGAGCAGTACTTC.